A selection of T cell receptor beta chains follows, all from one sample in a study of naive and memory T cell subsets. Using its own MiXCR run on the UMI-ligation and nested PCR reads, TCRdb lists one record per CDR3 protein. There are 89,000 or so distinct CDR3 sequences in the sample; over 10% occur only once, and approximately 0.94% lies in the top ten. Sequencing was performed on central memory CD4+ T cells from blood. Source of these receptors: a human donor in good health. Both conserved end residues are part of each CDR3. D genes are given only for firm matches. A clone size is listed for some rows: how often the clone was seen (once, few, many), or a class if it is expanded.

clone size,CDR3 length,D gene,J gene,V gene,CDR3 protein,CDR3 DNA
few,15,TRBD2,TRBJ2-1,TRBV28,CASTLTSGRAIEQFF,TGTGCCAGCACCCTCACTAGCGGGAGGGCCATTGAGCAGTTCTTC
few,12,NA,TRBJ2-1,TRBV2,CASKTDYNEQFF,TGTGCCAGCAAAACGGACTACAATGAGCAGTTCTTC
NA,16,NA,TRBJ2-2,TRBV23-1,CASSQRTRENTGELFF,TGCGCCAGCAGTCAAAGGACCAGGGAGAACACCGGGGAGCTGTTTTTT
NA,11,NA,TRBJ1-1,TRBV30,CAWTKRSEAFF,TGTGCCTGGACGAAACGCAGCGAAGCTTTCTTT
few,14,TRBD2,TRBJ2-1,TRBV29-1,CSAKRGSSYNEQFF,TGCAGCGCAAAGCGGGGGAGCTCCTACAATGAGCAGTTCTTC
many,13,TRBD1,TRBJ1-1,TRBV30,CAWSVQGDTEAFF,TGTGCCTGGAGTGTACAGGGGGACACTGAAGCTTTCTTT
NA,15,NA,TRBJ2-1,TRBV7-2,CASSSRVSSDNEQFF,TGTGCCAGCAGCTCCCGGGTATCTAGTGACAATGAGCAGTTCTTC
few,14,NA,TRBJ1-4,TRBV2,CASGGGGAGEKLFF,TGTGCCAGCGGCGGAGGGGGGGCCGGAGAAAAACTGTTTTTT
NA,15,TRBD1,TRBJ2-5,TRBV6-2/TRBV6-3,CASSYERTGEETQYF,TGTGCCAGCAGTTACGAGAGGACAGGGGAAGAGACCCAGTACTTC
NA,13,NA,TRBJ2-7,TRBV5-1,CASRPGSSYEQYF,TGCGCCAGCAGGCCCGGAAGCTCCTACGAGCAGTACTTC
many,15,TRBD2,TRBJ2-3,TRBV7-2,CASSRTSGSTDTQYF,TGTGCCAGCAGCCGGACTAGCGGGAGCACAGATACGCAGTATTTT
few,16,NA,TRBJ2-7,TRBV10-2,CASSETTGRGSYEQYF,TGCGCCAGCAGTGAGACAACAGGGAGAGGCTCCTACGAGCAGTACTTC
many,12,NA,TRBJ2-2,TRBV29-1,CSGLRGRGELFF,TGCAGCGGCCTAAGAGGTCGTGGGGAGCTGTTTTTT
NA,17,TRBD2,TRBJ2-1,TRBV19,CASSGGGRALSFNEQFF,TGTGCCAGTAGCGGAGGCGGGAGGGCGCTCAGTTTCAATGAGCAGTTCTTC
NA,15,TRBD2,TRBJ2-3,TRBV4-1,CASSGLAEFTDTQYF,TGCGCCAGCAGCGGCCTAGCGGAGTTCACAGATACGCAGTATTTT
NA,17,NA,TRBJ2-6,TRBV20-1,CSARAGTHRPGANVLTF,TGCAGTGCTAGGGCCGGGACCCACCGTCCTGGGGCCAACGTCCTGACTTTC
few,14,TRBD1,TRBJ2-4,TRBV6-1,CASSTGTGENIQYF,TGTGCCAGCAGCACCGGGACAGGGGAAAACATTCAGTACTTC
NA,16,NA,TRBJ2-3,TRBV7-9,CASTPWEVISADTQYF,TGTGCCAGCACTCCTTGGGAGGTAATCAGCGCAGATACGCAGTATTTT
few,14,NA,TRBJ1-1,TRBV7-8,CASSLDSGSTEAFF,TGTGCCAGCAGCTTAGACTCGGGTAGCACTGAAGCTTTCTTT
many,14,NA,TRBJ2-2,TRBV3-1,CASSQAPPTGELFF,TGTGCCAGCAGCCAGGCCCCCCCCACCGGGGAGCTGTTTTTT